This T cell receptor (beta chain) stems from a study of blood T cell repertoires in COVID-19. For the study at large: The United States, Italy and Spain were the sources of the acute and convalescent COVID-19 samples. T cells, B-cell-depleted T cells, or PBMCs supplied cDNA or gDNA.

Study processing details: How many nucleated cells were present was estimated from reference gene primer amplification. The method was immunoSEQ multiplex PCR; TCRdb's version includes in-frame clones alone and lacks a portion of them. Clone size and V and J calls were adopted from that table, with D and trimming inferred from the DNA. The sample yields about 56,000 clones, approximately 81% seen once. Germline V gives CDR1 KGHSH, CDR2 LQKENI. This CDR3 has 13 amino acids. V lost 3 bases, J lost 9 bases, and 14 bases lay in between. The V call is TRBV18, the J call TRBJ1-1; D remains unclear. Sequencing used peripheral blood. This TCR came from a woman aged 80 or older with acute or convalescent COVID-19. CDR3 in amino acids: CASSPNLESQAFF. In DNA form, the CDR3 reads TGTGCCAGCTCACCTAACTTAGAAAGCCAAGCTTTCTTT.